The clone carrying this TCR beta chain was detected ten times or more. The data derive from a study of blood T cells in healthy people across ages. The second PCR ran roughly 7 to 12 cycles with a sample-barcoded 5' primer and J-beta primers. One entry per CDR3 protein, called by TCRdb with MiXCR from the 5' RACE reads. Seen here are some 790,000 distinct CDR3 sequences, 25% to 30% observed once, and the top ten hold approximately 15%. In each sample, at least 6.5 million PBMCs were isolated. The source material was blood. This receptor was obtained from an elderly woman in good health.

The DNA for the CDR3 is TGTGCCAGCAGCCTGGGACAGCATCAGCCCCAGCATTTT. Translating gives CASSLGQHQPQHF. The chain has TRBV11-1 and TRBJ1-5; 7 bases fit TRBD1. The CDR3 length is 13 residues. The trim removed 5 bases at V and 5 bases at J, leaving 3 bases unmatched. Germline lookup yields CDR1 SGHAT and CDR2 FQDESV (reference sequence).